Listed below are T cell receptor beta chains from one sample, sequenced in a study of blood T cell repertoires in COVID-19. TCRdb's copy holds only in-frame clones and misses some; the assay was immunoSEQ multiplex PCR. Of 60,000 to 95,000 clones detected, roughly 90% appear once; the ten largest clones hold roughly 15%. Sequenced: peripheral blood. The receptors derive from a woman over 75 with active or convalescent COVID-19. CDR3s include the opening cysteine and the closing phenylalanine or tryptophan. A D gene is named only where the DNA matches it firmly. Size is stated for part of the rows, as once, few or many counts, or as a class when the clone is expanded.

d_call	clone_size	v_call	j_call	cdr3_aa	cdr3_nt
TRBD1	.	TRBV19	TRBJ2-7	CASSSYRGPDEQYF	TGTGCCAGTAGTTCCTACAGGGGGCCGGACGAGCAGTACTTC
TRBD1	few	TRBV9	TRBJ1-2	CASSPRTGYGYTF	TGTGCCAGCAGCCCGCGGACAGGGTATGGCTACACCTTC
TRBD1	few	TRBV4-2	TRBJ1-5	CASSQEQGFPNQPQHF	TGTGCCAGCAGCCAGGAACAGGGGTTCCCCAATCAGCCCCAGCATTTT
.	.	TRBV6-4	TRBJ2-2	CASSDSVHFTGELFF	TGTGCCAGCAGTGACTCGGTACATTTCACCGGGGAGCTGTTTTTT
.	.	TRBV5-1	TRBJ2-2	CASSLGGQTGELFF	TGCGCCAGCAGCTTGGGTGGACAGACCGGGGAGCTGTTTTTT
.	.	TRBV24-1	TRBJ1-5	CATSDSGGSEGQPQHF	TGTGCCACCAGTGATTCCGGAGGGAGTGAGGGCCAGCCCCAGCATTTT
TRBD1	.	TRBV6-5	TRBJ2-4	CASSYSGQVWDIQYF	TGTGCCAGCAGTTACTCGGGACAGGTTTGGGACATTCAGTACTTC
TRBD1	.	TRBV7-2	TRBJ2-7	CASSPTGGSYEQYF	TGTGCCAGCAGCCCGACAGGGGGCTCCTACGAGCAGTACTTC
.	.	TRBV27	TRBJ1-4	CASSFLGTLSEKLFF	TGTGCCAGCAGTTTCCTTGGCACCTTAAGTGAAAAACTGTTTTTT
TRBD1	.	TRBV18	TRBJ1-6	CASSPGTGANSPLHF	TGTGCCAGCTCACCGGGGACAGGGGCTAATTCACCCCTCCACTTT
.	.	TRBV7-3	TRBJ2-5	CASSPWGQMYQETQYF	TGTGCCAGCAGTCCTTGGGGCCAGATGTACCAAGAGACCCAGTACTTC
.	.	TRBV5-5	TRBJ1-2	CASSFPPRDGDTF	TGTGCCAGCAGCTTTCCCCCCAGGGATGGGGACACCTTC
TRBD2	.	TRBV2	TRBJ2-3	CASLSGGAPDTQYF	TGTGCCAGCCTCAGCGGGGGGGCCCCAGATACGCAGTATTTT
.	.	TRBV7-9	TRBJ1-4	CAASRDTNEKLFF	TGTGCCGCGTCGAGGGATACTAATGAAAAACTGTTTTTT
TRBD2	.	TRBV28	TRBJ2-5	CASSLPTSGGRSPLYQETQYF	TGTGCCAGCAGTCTCCCGACTAGCGGGGGCCGATCCCCTTTGTACCAAGAGACCCAGTACTTC
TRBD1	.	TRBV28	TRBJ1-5	CASSLYGTGESWQPQHF	TGTGCCAGCAGTTTATATGGGACAGGGGAGAGTTGGCAGCCCCAGCATTTT